This TCR beta chain was identified during a study of cytomegalovirus exposure and HLA in healthy donors. This CDR3 is built from 14 residues. Per germline, CDR1 ENHRY and CDR2 SYGVKD. The junction had 5 bases not matched to a gene; V was cut back by 0 bases and J by 8 bases. As to this clone: Its antigen remains unidentified.

The protocol was immunoSEQ multiplex PCR, while the TCRdb copy is restricted to in-frame clones and leaves out a portion. The sample includes 100,000 to 150,000 clones, about 87% of them seen just once. General study findings and limits: Researchers catalogued over 150 TCR beta chains as cytomegalovirus-associated.

The gene calls are TRBV10-3 and TRBJ1-2; 8 positions agree with TRBD1. Sequencing input: PBMCs. This TCR came from a woman between 18 and 30 years old in good health and CMV-seronegative. CDR3 coding DNA: TGTGCCATCAGTGAGTCTGGACAGGGAGAAGGCTACACCTTC. Translated, it gives CAISESGQGEGYTF.